This T cell receptor (beta chain) was captured in a study of regulatory T cells in long-lasting Graves disease. Study findings and constraints: Patients with persistent disease showed a bias toward TRBV28, TRBJ1-2 and TRBJ2-5. Whereas new patients shared about a thousand public clonotypes, persistent patients shared more, at 2,500 to 3,500.

Arm-PCR with iRepertoire HTBI primers amplified the CDR3 regions for these TCR beta libraries. MiXCR, run by TCRdb on the multiplex PCR reads, gives a single entry per CDR3 protein. This sample has 240,000 or so distinct CDR3 sequences, with 20% to 25% found just once. Documented time point: newly diagnosed GD, antithyroid drugs for less than 3 months. PBMCs were the source of the RNA used for TCR sequencing. CDR3 length: 15 residues. The germline V gene encodes CDR1 DFQATT and CDR2 SNEGSKA (reference sequence). Trimming took off 6 bases at V and 1 base at J, with 17 bases between the two ends. This clonotype was counted many times. Antigen: not known.

The sequencing here drew on peripheral blood mononuclear cells (PBMCs), taken at new diagnosis, from a patient treated with antithyroid drugs. This TCR was sampled from a female donor with Graves disease. The V gene is TRBV20-1, the J gene TRBJ2-3; no firm D call. The CDR3 nucleotides are TGCAGTGCCCGAATCGCCGGGCAGGGCACAGATACGCAGTATTTT. The encoded protein is CSARIAGQGTDTQYF.